The present T cell receptor (beta chain) was sequenced within a study of blood T cell repertoires in COVID-19 (dated by TCRdb to about 2020). Turning to the overall study: The collaborator samples originated in the United States, Italy and Spain and spanned the acute and convalescent phases of COVID-19. The repertoires were made available in a free public database intended to serve as a resource for research on the immune response to SARS-CoV-2. The samples were drawn from two sources: the first 160 participants of the ongoing ImmuneRACE study, and 1,200 or so subjects contributed by 6 global collaborators. Where available, HLA class I and class II types were taken from metadata supplied by the sample provider and were not determined by assay-based typing. Deeply sampled blood TCRbeta repertoires from subjects exposed to, actively infected with, or recovered from COVID-19 were included in the dataset. The material from the prospective study consisted of cDNA or gDNA derived from T cells, B-cell-depleted T cells, or PBMCs. Nearly every sample came with metadata listing a de-identified subject ID, COVID-19 status, age in years and sex. Overall study results and their limits: The quantity of clinical and demographic metadata differed by source and by participant and was supplied without curation.

The immunoSEQ Assay, a bias-controlled multiplex PCR, was used to amplify TCRbeta CDR3 regions from genomic DNA. On the study's bioinformatics: The number of nucleated cells in each sample was estimated from the amplification of reference gene primers within the assay. To quantify the absolute abundance of each unique TCRbeta CDR3 rearrangement, sequence reads were collapsed and filtered. For each sample, productive Simpson clonality was calculated by taking the square root of Simpson's diversity index across productive rearrangements. TCRdb obtained this table from immuneACCESS and retained in-frame rearrangements with V and J assigned. These tables miss some clones; where compared with another copy, unresolved V genes account for less than half of the shortfall, and the remainder is unexplained. D and trimming come from the DNA, and the V and J calls and clone size come from that table. The sample table records roughly 250,000 clones; around 90% of these occur just once. More than 1% of the sample is taken by the ten largest.

Including the terminal cysteine and phenylalanine, the CDR3 comprises 14 residues. Of all the DNA, just the CDR3 is kept, 42 bases in frame from base 1. The germline V gene provides CDR1 LGHNA and CDR2 YSLEER. Compared with germline, V lacks 1 base and J lacks 6 bases; bases without a gene match: 3. A note on this clone: The target of this receptor is not known. Base-call qualities are not available, and no considerably larger clone is one nucleotide away.

Enrolling through a virtual design, the prospective study's participants ranged in age from roughly 18 to 100 years and lived across more than 20 United States geographic areas. Cohort assignment in the prospective study relied on participant-reported clinical history from a screening survey and a study questionnaire. Each participant in the prospective study had whole blood, serum and a nasopharyngeal or oropharyngeal swab collected by mobile phlebotomists. Prospective study participants could optionally give additional blood draws and questionnaires over a roughly 2-month period. Before DNA extraction, prospective study blood samples were shipped either frozen or at room temperature.

Here the chain combines TRBV4-3 and TRBJ1-1; 9 central bases correspond to TRBD1. This receptor was taken from a human donor in a cohort exposed to, infected with or recovered from COVID-19 (not recorded which). The donor label of this sample is uncertain. What was sequenced was PBMCs or T cells enriched from blood (not recorded which). In nucleotides, the sequence is TGCGCCAGCAGCCAAGGGACAGGGGACGCTGAAGCTTTCTTT. This yields the protein CASSQGTGDAEAFF.